A selection of T cell receptor beta chains follows, all from one sample in a study of CD8+CD57+ T cells in acquired aplastic anemia. TCRdb re-called the reads with MiXCR, one entry per CDR3 protein. The sample has about 150,000 distinct CDR3 sequences; approximately 52% are singletons. Sequencing was carried out using sorted CD4+, CD8+, or CD8+CD57+ T cells (not recorded which) from PBMCs. These receptor sequences come from a human donor with aplastic anemia. The CDR3 runs from the conserved cysteine through the conserved F or W. Each record gives: V gene, clone size, J gene, D gene, CDR3 protein, CDR3 DNA. D genes are given only for firm matches. Clone size, where shown, is once, few, many, or a class for clones that have expanded.

V: TRBV15
size: -
J: TRBJ1-2
D: -
CDR3: CATSRDNGGYTF
DNA: TGTGCCACCAGCAGAGATAACGGTGGCTACACCTTC

V: TRBV2
size: -
J: TRBJ2-1
D: TRBD1
CDR3: CASSGGQPISSYNEQFF
DNA: TGTGCCAGCAGTGGGGGACAGCCAATTAGCTCCTACAATGAGCAGTTCTTC

V: TRBV7-9
size: -
J: TRBJ2-7
D: -
CDR3: CASSSVYEQYF
DNA: TGTGCCAGCAGTTCTGTCTACGAGCAGTACTTC

V: TRBV7-2
size: -
J: TRBJ1-1
D: -
CDR3: CASSSAATMNTEAFF
DNA: TGTGCCAGCAGCTCAGCGGCAACGATGAACACTGAAGCTTTCTTT

V: TRBV7-8
size: -
J: TRBJ2-5
D: -
CDR3: CASSPLTGGQETQYF
DNA: TGTGCCAGCAGCCCATTGACAGGTGGCCAAGAGACCCAGTACTTC

V: TRBV28
size: -
J: TRBJ2-4
D: TRBD2
CDR3: CGTGGDGLNIQYF
DNA: TGTGGCACGGGGGGGGACGGGTTAAACATTCAGTACTTC

V: TRBV20-1
size: few
J: TRBJ1-2
D: -
CDR3: CSSTGSPNYGYTF
DNA: TGCAGTTCCACAGGTTCCCCTAACTATGGCTACACCTTC

V: TRBV19
size: -
J: TRBJ1-6
D: -
CDR3: CASRKTGLSPLHF
DNA: TGTGCCAGTAGAAAAACAGGGCTTTCACCCCTCCACTTT

V: TRBV5-1
size: -
J: TRBJ2-1
D: -
CDR3: CASNRVGLSYNEQFF
DNA: TGCGCCAGCAATAGGGTGGGCCTCTCCTACAATGAGCAGTTCTTC

V: TRBV10-2
size: many
J: TRBJ1-5
D: TRBD1
CDR3: CASRDRQGHQPQHF
DNA: TGCGCCAGCAGGGATAGACAGGGACATCAGCCCCAGCATTTT

V: TRBV19
size: -
J: TRBJ1-6
D: TRBD1
CDR3: CAAQTGARDSPLHF
DNA: TGTGCCGCCCAGACAGGGGCTCGGGATTCACCCCTCCACTTT

V: TRBV6-1
size: -
J: TRBJ2-2
D: -
CDR3: CASGTGSGELFF
DNA: TGTGCCAGCGGTACAGGGTCCGGGGAGCTGTTTTTT

V: TRBV10-3
size: -
J: TRBJ1-1
D: -
CDR3: CAISEIRSQGATEAFF
DNA: TGTGCCATCAGTGAGATCCGGAGCCAGGGTGCCACTGAAGCTTTCTTT

V: TRBV7-2
size: many
J: TRBJ1-4
D: -
CDR3: CASSLGTEKLFF
DNA: TGTGCCAGCAGCTTAGGGACAGAAAAACTGTTTTTT

V: TRBV11-2
size: -
J: TRBJ1-5
D: -
CDR3: CASSPSGDSNQPQHF
DNA: TGTGCCAGCAGCCCCTCGGGCGATAGCAATCAGCCCCAGCATTTT

V: TRBV10-1
size: -
J: TRBJ2-3
D: -
CDR3: CASSETRTSTDTQYF
DNA: TGCGCCAGCAGTGAGACAAGGACCTCCACAGATACGCAGTACTTT

V: TRBV29-1
size: -
J: TRBJ2-2
D: TRBD2
CDR3: CSVSGLVGVDTGELFF
DNA: TGCAGCGTCTCCGGACTAGTGGGAGTCGATACCGGGGAGCTGTTTTTT

V: TRBV10-3
size: -
J: TRBJ1-2
D: -
CDR3: CAISEGQSYGYTF
DNA: TGTGCCATCAGTGAGGGACAGTCCTATGGCTACACCTTC

V: TRBV29-1
size: -
J: TRBJ2-7
D: -
CDR3: CSVETGFGLYEQYF
DNA: TGCAGCGTTGAAACGGGATTTGGGCTCTACGAGCAGTACTTC

V: TRBV19
size: -
J: TRBJ2-2
D: TRBD1
CDR3: CASSGTALPGELFF
DNA: TGTGCCAGTAGCGGGACAGCGCTTCCCGGGGAGCTGTTTTTT

V: TRBV24-1
size: few
J: TRBJ2-7
D: -
CDR3: CATSRGRGDYEQYF
DNA: TGTGCCACCAGTCGGGGCAGGGGTGACTACGAGCAGTACTTC

V: TRBV20-1
size: few
J: TRBJ2-7
D: -
CDR3: CSARPYRESTSEQYF
DNA: TGCAGTGCTAGACCCTACAGGGAGAGTACGTCCGAGCAGTACTTC

V: TRBV5-1
size: many
J: TRBJ2-2
D: -
CDR3: CASSLRGGAHTGELFF
DNA: TGCGCCAGCAGCTTGAGAGGGGGGGCACACACCGGGGAGCTGTTTTTT

V: TRBV9
size: -
J: TRBJ2-1
D: TRBD1
CDR3: CASSVEWGHRGLTSYNEQFF
DNA: TGTGCCAGCAGCGTAGAATGGGGTCACAGGGGGCTGACTAGCTACAATGAGCAGTTCTTC

V: TRBV25-1
size: -
J: TRBJ2-7
D: TRBD2
CDR3: CASSPPTGTSGSYEQYF
DNA: TGTGCCAGCAGTCCCCCGACCGGGACTAGCGGGTCCTACGAGCAGTACTTC

V: TRBV4-3
size: many
J: TRBJ1-2
D: -
CDR3: CASSQDNAEEYYGYTF
DNA: TGCGCCAGCAGCCAAGATAATGCGGAGGAATACTATGGCTACACCTTC

V: TRBV15
size: few
J: TRBJ2-5
D: TRBD1
CDR3: CATSRGGTVGGETQYF
DNA: TGTGCCACCAGCAGAGGAGGGACAGTCGGCGGCGAGACCCAGTACTTC

V: TRBV10-3
size: -
J: TRBJ1-1
D: -
CDR3: CAISERITGTNTEAFF
DNA: TGTGCCATCAGTGAACGGATCACAGGGACGAACACTGAAGCTTTCTTT

V: TRBV24-1
size: -
J: TRBJ1-5
D: -
CDR3: CATSDALGGNQPQHF
DNA: TGTGCCACCAGTGATGCCCTTGGGGGCAATCAGCCCCAGCATTTT

V: TRBV6-5
size: few
J: TRBJ2-3
D: TRBD2
CDR3: CASSYSNGGADTQYF
DNA: TGTGCCAGCAGTTACTCGAACGGGGGGGCAGATACGCAGTATTTT

V: TRBV15
size: few
J: TRBJ2-7
D: TRBD2
CDR3: CATSRDFAGVNEQYF
DNA: TGTGCCACCAGCAGAGATTTCGCGGGAGTGAACGAGCAGTACTTC

V: TRBV7-8
size: -
J: TRBJ2-5
D: -
CDR3: CASSYPGAGTQYF
DNA: TGTGCCAGCAGTTATCCGGGGGCAGGGACCCAGTACTTC